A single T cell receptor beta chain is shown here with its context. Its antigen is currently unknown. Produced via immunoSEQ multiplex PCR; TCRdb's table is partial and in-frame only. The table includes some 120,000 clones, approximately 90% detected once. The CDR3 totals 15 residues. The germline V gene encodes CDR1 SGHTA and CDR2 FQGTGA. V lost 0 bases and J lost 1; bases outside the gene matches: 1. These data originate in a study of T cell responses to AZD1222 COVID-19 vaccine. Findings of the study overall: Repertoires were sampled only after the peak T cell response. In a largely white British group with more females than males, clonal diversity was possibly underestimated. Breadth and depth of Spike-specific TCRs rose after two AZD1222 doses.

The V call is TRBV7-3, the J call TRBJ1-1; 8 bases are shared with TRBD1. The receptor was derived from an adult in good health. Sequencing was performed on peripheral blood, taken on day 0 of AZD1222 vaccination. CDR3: CASSLTGQGNTEAFF. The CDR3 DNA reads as TGTGCCAGCAGCTTAACAGGACAGGGGAACACTGAAGCTTTCTTT.